This record looks at one T cell receptor beta chain sequence and its context. Its specificity is unknown. Sequence at one end of the junction differs from germline and may be a read error. Germline V gene lookup returns CDR1 DFQATT and CDR2 SNEGSKA (reference sequence). This CDR3 spans 17 amino acids. TCRdb ran MiXCR on the RT-PCR reads and lists one entry per CDR3 protein. This sample has hundreds of thousands of distinct CDR3 sequences, with approximately 14% found just once. This entry belongs to a study of response to subunit inactivated influenza vaccine. Overall study findings and caveats: Few additional T cells are recruited per seasonal influenza vaccination, authors suggested.

Sequenced material: PBMCs from blood, taken about 11 days after vaccination. This receptor was obtained from a man aged 50 to 60 who received an inactivated influenza vaccine. The chain carries TRBV20-1 and TRBJ2-3, with a possible D match to TRBD1 (5 bases). The CDR3 region is CCARDQGSPLAGDTQYF. In nucleotides, the CDR3 is TGCTGTGCTAGAGATCAGGGCTCTCCGCTGGCCGGAGATACGCAGTATTTT.